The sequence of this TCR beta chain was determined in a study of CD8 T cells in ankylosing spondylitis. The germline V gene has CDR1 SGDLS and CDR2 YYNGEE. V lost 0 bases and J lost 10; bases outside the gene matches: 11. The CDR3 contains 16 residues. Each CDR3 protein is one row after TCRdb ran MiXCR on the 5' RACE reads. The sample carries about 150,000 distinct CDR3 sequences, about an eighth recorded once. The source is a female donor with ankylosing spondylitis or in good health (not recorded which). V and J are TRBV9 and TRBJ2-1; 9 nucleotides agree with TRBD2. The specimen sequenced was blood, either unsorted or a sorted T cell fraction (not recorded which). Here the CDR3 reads CASSVGGRAPSGEQFF. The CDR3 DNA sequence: TGTGCCAGCAGCGTAGGCGGGAGGGCTCCATCGGGGGAGCAGTTCTTC.